The clone carrying this T cell receptor (beta chain) was recorded only once. The sample belongs to a study of T cell changes during pregnancy in multiple sclerosis. Produced via immunoSEQ multiplex PCR; TCRdb's table is partial and in-frame only. The sample holds 34,000 or so clones; around nine tenths are singletons and the top ten take over 8.5%. The V end lost 2 bases, the J end lost 2 bases, and 9 bases lay between the germline ends. CDR1 is SEHNR, CDR2 FQNEAQ, per germline (reference sequence). There are 14 residues in the CDR3. Sample: CD8+ T cells from peripheral blood mononuclear cells, taken before pregnancy. This receptor was obtained from a female donor with multiple sclerosis, enrolled in a pregnancy study. The chain has TRBV7-9 and TRBJ1-2; D remains unclear. The CDR3 here is CASSLLVENYGYTF. The CDR3 DNA sequence: TGTGCCAGCAGCTTATTGGTGGAGAACTATGGCTACACCTTC.